A selection of T cell receptor beta chains follows, all from one sample in a study of blood T cell repertoires in COVID-19. Libraries were prepared by immunoSEQ multiplex PCR; TCRdb keeps only in-frame clonotypes and omits some of them. The sample carries under 200,000 clones, around four fifths recorded once. The sequenced material came from peripheral blood. The receptors stem from a woman older than 75 with acute or convalescent COVID-19. CDR3s include the opening cysteine and the closing phenylalanine or tryptophan. Each record gives: D gene, J gene, clone size, V gene, CDR3 protein, CDR3 DNA. The D gene is left open where the match is weak. Expanded clones are given a class, and other clones once, few, many or no size at all.

TRBD1 TRBJ1-1 - TRBV19 CASSIQGARSEAFF TGTGCCAGTAGTATACAGGGGGCTCGCTCTGAAGCTTTCTTT
- TRBJ1-3 - TRBV5-1 CASSSAGFSGNTIYF TGCGCCAGCAGCTCGGCGGGGTTCTCTGGAAACACCATATATTTT
- TRBJ1-5 - TRBV21-1 CASSKASYLAGFGNQPQHF TGTGCCAGCAGCAAAGCCTCATATCTGGCAGGGTTCGGCAATCAGCCCCAGCATTTT
TRBD2 TRBJ2-1 - TRBV9 CASSPGTSGVYNEQFF TGTGCCAGCAGCCCGGGGACTAGCGGGGTCTACAATGAGCAGTTCTTC
- TRBJ1-2 once TRBV7-2 CASSSYASGYGYTF TGTGCCAGCAGCTCCTACGCCTCGGGATATGGCTACACCTTC
TRBD1 TRBJ1-4 once TRBV19 CATSTGTGKEKLFF TGTGCCACTTCGACCGGGACAGGGAAAGAAAAACTGTTTTTT
TRBD2 TRBJ2-3 - TRBV5-4 CASSVGLDTDTQYF TGTGCCAGCAGCGTGGGACTAGATACAGATACGCAGTATTTT
- TRBJ2-5 - TRBV5-1 CASSGTAGGETQYF TGCGCCAGCAGCGGAACCGCGGGCGGGGAGACCCAGTACTTC
- TRBJ1-5 - TRBV23-1 CASNPPDDRWYSNQPQHF TGCGCCAGCAACCCTCCGGACGACAGGTGGTATAGCAATCAGCCCCAGCATTTT
- TRBJ1-1 - TRBV6-5 CASSPNRAMNTEAFF TGTGCCAGCAGCCCGAACAGGGCCATGAACACTGAAGCTTTCTTT
TRBD1 TRBJ2-3 few TRBV24-1 CATKGGDADTQYF TGTGCCACCAAAGGGGGCGACGCAGATACGCAGTATTTT
- TRBJ2-7 - TRBV6-6 CASSGQSYEQYF TGTGCCAGCAGCGGACAGTCCTACGAGCAGTACTTC
TRBD2 TRBJ2-5 - TRBV11-2 CASSAGGRIGGQETQYF TGTGCCAGCAGCGCGGGAGGCAGGATTGGGGGGCAAGAGACCCAGTACTTC
TRBD1 TRBJ1-1 - TRBV14 CASSRRTGRSTEAFF TGTGCCAGCAGCCGACGGACAGGGAGGAGCACTGAAGCTTTCTTT
TRBD1 TRBJ2-3 - TRBV5-1 CASSLGTGASTDTQYF TGCGCCAGCAGCTTGGGGACAGGGGCCAGCACAGATACGCAGTATTTT